The present TCR beta chain was sequenced within a study of response to subunit inactivated influenza vaccine. Study-level points and caveats: Authors suggested each seasonal flu vaccination may recruit only limited numbers of new T cells.

At least ten counts were recorded for this clonotype. As yet, its antigen is unknown. TCRdb fed the RT-PCR reads into MiXCR, producing one record per CDR3 protein. The sample lists roughly 700,000 distinct CDR3 sequences; 11% to 15% were seen once. This CDR3 contains 16 residues. V lost 0 bases to trimming and J lost 5 bases; unmatched junction nucleotides: 7. Germline V CDR1 and CDR2: SGDLS, YYNGEE. The chain employs TRBV9 and TRBJ2-5, with 10 bases fitting TRBD2. Sequenced material: PBMCs from blood, taken roughly 15 days before vaccination. This clonotype originated in a man between 45 and 60 years old who received an inactivated influenza vaccine. The CDR3 protein is CASSVASGGLVETQYF. The CDR3 region has the DNA TGTGCCAGCAGCGTAGCTAGCGGGGGCTTGGTTGAGACCCAGTACTTC.